This T cell receptor (beta chain) was sequenced during a study of response to subunit inactivated influenza vaccine. The V gene end was trimmed by 4 bases and the J gene end by 3 bases; junction bases not matched to a gene: 11. CDR1 is SGHRS, CDR2 YFSETQ, per germline. The CDR3 totals 16 residues. This clonotype was found many times. Its antigen is not known. General study findings and limits: Every seasonal influenza vaccination brings in few new T cells, the authors suggested.

TCRdb fed the RT-PCR reads into MiXCR, producing one record per CDR3 protein. In the table there are under 200,000 distinct CDR3 sequences, about 11% of which are singletons. The TCR comes from a man between 50 and 69 years old who received an inactivated influenza vaccine. The sequences come from CD8+ T cells sorted from PBMCs, collected 23 to 25 months after vaccination. This chain joins TRBV5-1 and TRBJ2-3, with TRBD1 matching 7 bases. The CDR3 DNA sequence: TGCGCCAGCAGCCTAGACAGGGACCCCTTAACAGATACGCAGTATTTT. Encoded protein: CASSLDRDPLTDTQYF.